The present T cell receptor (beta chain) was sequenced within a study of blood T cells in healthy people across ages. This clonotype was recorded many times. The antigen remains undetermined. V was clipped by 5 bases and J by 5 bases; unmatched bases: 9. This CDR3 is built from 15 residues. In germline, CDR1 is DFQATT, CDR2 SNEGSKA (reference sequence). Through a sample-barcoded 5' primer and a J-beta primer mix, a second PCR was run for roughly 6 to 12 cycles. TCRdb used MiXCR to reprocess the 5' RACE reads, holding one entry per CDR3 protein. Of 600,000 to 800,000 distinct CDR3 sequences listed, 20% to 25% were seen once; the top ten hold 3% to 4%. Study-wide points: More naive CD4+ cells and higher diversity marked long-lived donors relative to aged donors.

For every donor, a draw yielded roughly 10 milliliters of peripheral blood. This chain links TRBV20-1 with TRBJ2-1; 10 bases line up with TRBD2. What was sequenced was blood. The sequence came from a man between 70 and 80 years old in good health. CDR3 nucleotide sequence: TGCAGTGCTTTGGCGGGACTAGCGATTAACAATGAGCAGTTCTTC. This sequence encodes CSALAGLAINNEQFF.